This TCR beta chain was found in a study of shared clonotypes between healthy human individuals. In the naive CD8 group, cells lacked CD45RO and were positively selected for CCR7, so terminally differentiated effector memory CD45RA+ cells were left out. The donors, all of them Caucasian adults, lived in Nashville, Tennessee. At deep level, the assay was performed. Assay: immunoSEQ multiplex PCR; the TCRdb copy retains only in-frame clones and omits some. The top ten clones hold under 2% of a sample with a few million clones, about 94% of them seen once. Germline assignment: CDR1 SGHDT and CDR2 YYEEEE. V lost 4 bases and J lost 10; bases outside the gene matches: 9. There are 13 residues in the CDR3.

Sequences were obtained from naive CD8+ T cells from PBMCs. This receptor was taken from a man between 18 and 35 years old in good health. Some clones in this sample may be carry-over from other donors' samples. The chain links TRBV5-6 to TRBJ1-1; 8 nucleotides agree with TRBD1. This CDR3 reads CASSPGTGASAFF. The CDR3 nucleotides read TGTGCCAGCAGCCCGGGGACAGGAGCCTCAGCTTTCTTT.